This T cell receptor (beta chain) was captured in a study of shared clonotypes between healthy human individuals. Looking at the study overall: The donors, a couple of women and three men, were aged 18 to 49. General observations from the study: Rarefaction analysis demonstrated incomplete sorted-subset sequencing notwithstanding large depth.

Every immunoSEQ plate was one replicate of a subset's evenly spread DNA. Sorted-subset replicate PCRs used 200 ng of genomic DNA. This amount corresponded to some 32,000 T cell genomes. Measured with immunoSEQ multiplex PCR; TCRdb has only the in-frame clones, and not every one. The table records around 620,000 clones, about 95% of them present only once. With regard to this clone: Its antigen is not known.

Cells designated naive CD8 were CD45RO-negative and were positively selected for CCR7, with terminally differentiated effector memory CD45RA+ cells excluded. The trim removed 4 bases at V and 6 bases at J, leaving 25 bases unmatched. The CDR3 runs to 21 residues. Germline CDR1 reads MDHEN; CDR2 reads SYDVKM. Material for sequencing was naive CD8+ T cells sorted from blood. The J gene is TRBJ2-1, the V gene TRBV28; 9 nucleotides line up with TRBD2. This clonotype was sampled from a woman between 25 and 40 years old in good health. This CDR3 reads CASSSIVVKSSGSFSLNEQFF. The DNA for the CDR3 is TGTGCCAGCAGTTCCATCGTTGTCAAGAGTAGCGGGAGTTTCTCACTCAATGAGCAGTTCTTC.